The rows below give T cell receptor beta chains drawn from one sample of a study of blood T cells in healthy people across ages. MiXCR, run by TCRdb on the 5' RACE reads, gives a single entry per CDR3 protein. The sample includes over 700,000 distinct CDR3 sequences, about 48% seen only once; the top ten take approximately 40%. Sequencing was done on a sample of blood. All receptors derive from a man aged 80 or over in good health. CDR3s include the opening cysteine and the closing phenylalanine or tryptophan. Fields, in order: J gene, V gene, clone size, D gene, CDR3 protein, CDR3 DNA. The D gene is left open where the match is weak. Clone size appears in some rows only: once, few, many, or a class for an expanded clone.

TRBJ2-5 | TRBV20-1 | - | - | CSASVDRAETQYF | TGCAGTGCTAGTGTTGACAGAGCAGAGACCCAGTACTTC
TRBJ2-7 | TRBV12-3/TRBV12-4 | - | - | CASSLTAGTAYEQYF | TGTGCCAGCAGTTTAACTGCAGGGACCGCCTACGAGCAGTACTTC
TRBJ2-6 | TRBV24-1 | - | - | CATSTPGANVLTF | TGTGCCACCAGTACCCCAGGGGCCAACGTCCTGACTTTC
TRBJ2-1 | TRBV20-1 | - | TRBD2 | CSAKTSGRAYEQFF | TGCAGTGCGAAGACTAGCGGGAGGGCCTATGAGCAGTTCTTC
TRBJ2-3 | TRBV20-1 | - | - | CSADLAAGTDTQYF | TGCAGTGCTGACCTAGCAGCTGGCACAGATACGCAGTATTTT
TRBJ1-1 | TRBV29-1 | - | - | CSGGFVGTEAFF | TGCAGCGGGGGTTTTGTGGGCACTGAAGCTTTCTTT
TRBJ1-1 | TRBV28 | - | - | CASSLLIFSGRGTEAFF | TGTGCCAGCAGTCTACTCATCTTTTCGGGGCGCGGCACTGAAGCTTTCTTT
TRBJ2-5 | TRBV30 | - | TRBD1 | CAWSRDSQETQYF | TGTGCCTGGAGCAGGGACAGCCAAGAGACCCAGTACTTC
TRBJ2-3 | TRBV20-1 | - | - | CSARDRTHRYAYF | TGCAGTGCTAGAGATCGAACACACAGATACGCGTATTTT
TRBJ2-1 | TRBV12-3/TRBV12-4 | few | TRBD2 | CASLPWVRLAGSSYNEQFF | TGTGCCAGCCTCCCCTGGGTACGGCTAGCGGGCAGCTCCTACAATGAGCAGTTCTTC
TRBJ2-1 | TRBV6-6 | - | TRBD1 | CASSNRGYNEQFF | TGTGCCAGCAGTAACAGGGGTTACAATGAGCAGTTCTTC
TRBJ2-3 | TRBV5-1 | - | - | CASSGTPRVGAYF | TGCGCCAGCAGCGGGACTCCTAGAGTCGGCGCGTATTTT
TRBJ2-7 | TRBV2 | - | - | CASSGGMGYEQYF | TGTGCCAGCAGTGGGGGAATGGGCTACGAGCAGTACTTC
TRBJ1-4 | TRBV28 | few | - | CASSFSREKLFF | TGTGCCAGCAGTTTTTCTAGGGAAAAACTGTTTTTT
TRBJ1-6 | TRBV12-3/TRBV12-4 | few | - | CASTSRGGAASPLHF | TGTGCCAGCACTTCCCGGGGGGGCGCTGCTTCACCCCTCCACTTT
TRBJ2-3 | TRBV6-2/TRBV6-3 | - | TRBD2 | CASSQLGLAGGRRYAYF | TGTGCCAGCAGCCAACTAGGACTAGCGGGAGGGCGGAGATACGCGTATTTT
TRBJ2-1 | TRBV4-1 | - | - | CASSLPRAEHDSYNEQFF | TGCGCCAGCAGCCTACCCCGGGCGGAACACGATTCCTACAATGAGCAGTTCTTC
TRBJ2-7 | TRBV29-1 | few | - | CSVERAMTVGSEQYF | TGCAGCGTTGAACGTGCGATGACAGTAGGGTCCGAGCAGTACTTC
TRBJ1-5 | TRBV24-1 | - | - | CATAGDSNQPQHF | TGTGCCACCGCAGGGGACAGCAATCAGCCCCAGCATTTT
TRBJ2-7 | TRBV6-2/TRBV6-3 | - | - | CASTDPYEQYF | TGTGCCAGCACCGACCCCTACGAGCAGTACTTC
TRBJ2-1 | TRBV15 | - | TRBD2 | CATSRGIAGGHNEQFF | TGTGCCACCAGCAGGGGGATAGCGGGAGGTCACAATGAGCAGTTCTTC
TRBJ2-5 | TRBV4-2 | once | TRBD2 | CASSQAPQVSGSETQYF | TGTGCCAGCAGCCAAGCCCCCCAAGTTAGCGGGAGTGAGACCCAGTACTTC
TRBJ2-7 | TRBV18 | few | TRBD1 | CASSPPGGQGTGEQYF | TGTGCCAGCTCACCACCGGGAGGACAGGGGACTGGCGAGCAGTACTTC
TRBJ1-5 | TRBV19 | few | TRBD1 | CASTTGQGNSNQPQHF | TGTGCCAGTACTACGGGACAGGGAAATAGCAATCAGCCCCAGCATTTT
TRBJ2-5 | TRBV19 | few | - | CASSQGSAGETQYF | TGTGCCAGTAGTCAGGGGAGCGCGGGAGAGACCCAGTACTTC
TRBJ2-7 | TRBV7-2 | - | - | CVSSLSEGGEQYF | TGTGTCAGCAGCTTATCCGAGGGGGGCGAGCAGTACTTC
TRBJ2-5 | TRBV10-3 | - | - | CAISEVREGQETQYF | TGTGCCATCAGTGAAGTGCGGGAAGGACAAGAGACCCAGTACTTC
TRBJ2-7 | TRBV7-2 | - | TRBD1 | CASRARDSSSYEQYF | TGTGCCAGCCGAGCCCGGGACAGTTCTTCCTACGAGCAGTACTTC
TRBJ2-1 | TRBV12-3/TRBV12-4 | - | TRBD2 | CASSLAASGRRNEQFF | TGTGCCAGCAGTTTAGCGGCTAGCGGGAGAAGAAATGAGCAGTTCTTC
TRBJ2-4 | TRBV11-2 | few | - | CASSPTGGPQYF | TGTGCCAGCAGCCCTACCGGGGGGCCCCAGTACTTC
TRBJ1-2 | TRBV6-5 | few | - | CASKSGDGGYTF | TGTGCCAGTAAATCAGGGGATGGGGGCTACACCTTC
TRBJ2-3 | TRBV29-1 | - | - | CSTKKTETQYF | TGCAGCACAAAAAAGACAGAGACGCAGTATTTT
TRBJ2-4 | TRBV20-1 | few | - | CSARGGSKNIQYF | TGCAGTGCTAGAGGTGGTAGCAAAAACATTCAGTACTTC
TRBJ2-1 | TRBV5-1 | - | TRBD1 | CASSWGQGVGRSYNEQFF | TGCGCCAGCAGCTGGGGACAGGGGGTTGGTCGCTCCTACAATGAGCAGTTCTTC
TRBJ2-1 | TRBV29-1 | - | - | CSVVGGPHSYNEQFF | TGCAGCGTTGTTGGGGGTCCCCACTCCTACAATGAGCAGTTCTTC
TRBJ2-5 | TRBV3-1 | few | - | CASSQAGVSQETQYF | TGTGCCAGCAGCCAAGCAGGGGTTTCCCAAGAGACCCAGTACTTC
TRBJ2-1 | TRBV20-1 | - | - | CSAQSGSSYNEQFF | TGCAGTGCTCAGAGCGGCAGCTCCTACAATGAGCAGTTCTTC
TRBJ2-1 | TRBV5-1 | - | TRBD2 | CASSLGAGGWRNEQFF | TGCGCCAGCAGCTTGGGGGCGGGAGGTTGGAGGAATGAGCAGTTCTTC
TRBJ2-7 | TRBV2 | few | TRBD2 | CASTLTGLASYEQYF | TGTGCCAGCACTCTAACGGGACTAGCGTCCTACGAGCAGTACTTC
TRBJ1-2 | TRBV12-3/TRBV12-4 | - | - | CASSLNPVYGYTF | TGTGCCAGCAGTTTAAATCCAGTCTATGGCTACACCTTC
TRBJ2-1 | TRBV7-3 | - | TRBD2 | CASSLAGGPQGEQFF | TGTGCCAGCAGCTTAGCGGGAGGGCCTCAGGGGGAGCAGTTCTTC
TRBJ2-2 | TRBV7-6 | - | - | CASSLASGPTGELFF | TGTGCCAGCAGCTTAGCGTCAGGCCCCACCGGGGAGCTGTTTTTT
TRBJ2-3 | TRBV3-1 | few | TRBD1 | CASGQGGRDAYF | TGTGCCAGCGGACAGGGTGGGCGAGACGCGTATTTT
TRBJ2-7 | TRBV27 | few | TRBD2 | CASSPQLAGGSYEQYF | TGTGCCAGCAGTCCCCAACTAGCGGGAGGTTCCTACGAGCAGTACTTC
TRBJ1-2 | TRBV13 | - | TRBD1 | CASSPAPQGTVHTF | TGTGCCAGCAGCCCCGCCCCACAGGGGACCGTCCACACCTTC
TRBJ2-6 | TRBV5-1 | - | - | CASMLPGANVLTF | TGCGCCAGCATGCTTCCTGGGGCCAACGTCCTGACTTTC
TRBJ1-6 | TRBV7-2 | - | TRBD1 | CASSPRQGKNSPLHF | TGTGCCAGCAGCCCCAGACAGGGGAAAAATTCACCCCTCCACTTT
TRBJ1-6 | TRBV28 | - | TRBD1 | CASRTGSPSPLHF | TGTGCCAGTAGGACAGGGTCGCCTTCACCCCTCCACTTT
TRBJ2-3 | TRBV27 | once | TRBD2 | CASSATSGRPIGADTQYF | TGTGCCAGCAGCGCTACTAGCGGGAGGCCGATAGGGGCAGATACGCAGTATTTT
TRBJ1-1 | TRBV6-6 | - | - | CASSYLARGGTEAFF | TGTGCCAGCAGTTACCTCGCGCGGGGAGGCACTGAAGCTTTCTTT